These 10 T cell receptor beta chains share one sample of origin, sequenced in a study of blood T cell repertoires in COVID-19. TCRdb's table, derived via immunoSEQ multiplex PCR, lists solely in-frame clones and lacks some. The repertoire has 200,000 to 250,000 clones, 75% to 85% of them found once; the top ten carry roughly 5.1%. The specimen sequenced was peripheral blood. Source of these receptors: an older woman with COVID-19, enrolled during active disease.

J is TRBJ1-1 and V is TRBV12-3 or TRBV12-4; D gene unclear. Trimming shortened V by 2 bases and J by 5 bases, and 6 bases separated the two germline ends. CDR3 size: 12 residues. The DNA of the CDR3 is TGTGCCAGCAGTTTACAGTGGACTGAAGCTTTCTTT. Translated: CASSLQWTEAFF.

V and J are TRBV18 and TRBJ2-7; 9 bases fit TRBD1. The V and J ends lost 0 bases and 5 bases, in that order; junction bases with no gene match: 5. In germline, CDR1 is KGHSH, CDR2 LQKENI. The CDR3 covers 15 residues. The CDR3 loop is CASSPPGQGGDEQYF. In nucleotides, the CDR3 is TGTGCCAGCTCACCACCGGGACAGGGAGGTGACGAGCAGTACTTC.

This rearrangement joins TRBV20-1 to TRBJ1-5; a weak D match, TRBD1 (6 bases). With 5 bases removed from V and 7 bases from J, the gap between germline ends came to 9 bases. This CDR3 spans 11 amino acids. The germline gives CDR1 DFQATT, CDR2 SNEGSKA (reference sequence). The CDR3 loop is CSASTGQPQHF. Here the CDR3 DNA reads TGCAGTGCTTCGACAGGACAGCCCCAGCATTTT.

The rearrangement joins TRBV28 to TRBJ2-4; possible D gene TRBD2, 6 bases. V lost 5 bases and J 1 base, leaving 12 bases between the germline ends. CDR1 is MDHEN and CDR2 is SYDVKM in the germline V gene. The CDR3 has 15 residues. CDR3 sequence: CASSPPGGAKNIQYF. CDR3 in DNA: TGTGCCAGCAGTCCCCCCGGAGGGGCCAAAAACATTCAGTACTTC.

This clone was counted a few times. The chain carries TRBV28 and TRBJ2-7; 10 nucleotides align to TRBD1. The CDR3 has 15 amino acids. J gave up 5 bases and V 3 bases, and 7 bases lay outside the gene matches. Per germline, CDR1 MDHEN and CDR2 SYDVKM. This chain's CDR3 is CASSFRDRGRNEQYF. The CDR3 nucleotides are TGTGCCAGCAGTTTCCGGGACAGGGGTCGAAACGAGCAGTACTTC. The variable domain in full, completed from reference TRBV28 and TRBJ2-7, reads DVKVTQSSRYLVKRTGEKVFLECVQDMDHENMFWYRQDPGLGLRLIYFSYDVKMKEKGDIPEGYSVSREKKERFSLILESASTNQTSMYLCASSFRDRGRNEQYFGPGTRLTVT.

The genes are TRBV28 and TRBJ1-1; D perhaps matches TRBD1 (6 bases). Germline V gene lookup returns CDR1 MDHEN and CDR2 SYDVKM. The CDR3 is made up of 15 amino acids. Trimming took 3 bases from V and 0 from J, leaving 11 bases between them. This CDR3 reads CASSFTGTMNTEAFF. In nucleotides, the CDR3 is TGTGCCAGCAGTTTTACAGGGACCATGAACACTGAAGCTTTCTTT.

The chain has TRBV10-3 and TRBJ2-7, with D possibly TRBD1 on 5 matching bases. Germline V gene sequence: CDR1 ENHRY, CDR2 SYGVKD. Trimming left V 6 bases short and J 5 bases short, with 11 bases between. The CDR3 sequence is 12 residues long. The DNA for the CDR3 is TGTGCCATCAGCAGGGAAACGGACGAGCAGTACTTC. Residues: CAISRETDEQYF.

The chain recombines TRBV2 with TRBJ1-1; D perhaps matches TRBD1 (6 bases). Trimming pared 7 bases from V and 0 bases from J, leaving 9 bases between. The CDR3 runs to 13 residues. Germline-derived CDR1 and CDR2 are SNHLY and FYNNEI. In nucleotides, the CDR3 is TGTGCCAGCACAGGGGACATGAACACTGAAGCTTTCTTT. Protein sequence: CASTGDMNTEAFF.

The genes are TRBV6-6 and TRBJ2-3; no reliable D call. In germline, CDR1 is MNHNY, CDR2 SVGAGI (reference sequence). There are 16 residues in the CDR3. Trimming left V 5 bases short and J 3 bases short, with 18 bases between. CDR3 bases: TGTGCCAGCAGTATGACCGGCAGGTCCTGGACAGATACGCAGTATTTT. Translating it yields CASSMTGRSWTDTQYF.

This chain connects TRBV5-1 to TRBJ1-2, with D perhaps TRBD1 (5 bases). This CDR3 is built from 15 residues. The germline V and J ends were trimmed by 0 bases and 8 bases, with 17 bases remaining between them. CDR1 and CDR2 (germline): SGHRS, YFSETQ. The CDR3 nucleotides read TGCGCCAGCAGCTTGGAGTCAGGGTCATGGCGGGGCTACACCTTC. It translates to CASSLESGSWRGYTF.